This TCR beta chain was captured in a study of cytomegalovirus exposure and HLA in healthy donors. Concerning this clone itself: What it binds is unknown. Other DNA sequences in this sample translate to the same CDR3.

General study points: It was confirmed in vitro that three of the CMV-associated chains were specific for CMV antigens.

Germline CDR1 is SEHNR and CDR2 is FQNEAQ (reference sequence). The ends lost 7 bases at V and 8 bases at J; junction bases unmatched: 23. CDR3 length: 18 amino acids. In the PCR, 60 Vbeta and 13 Jbeta primers were used. TCRdb's copy holds only in-frame clones and misses some; the assay was immunoSEQ multiplex PCR. Of about 160,000 clones listed, around four fifths are singletons. The chain uses TRBV7-9 and TRBJ1-2; 9 nucleotides align to TRBD1. The clonotype was recovered from a woman aged 45-60 years in good health and CMV-seropositive. The material sequenced was PBMCs. The CDR3 DNA reads as TGTGCCAGCACCTCCGAAGCCTCCCCGGGACAGGGAGGACGGGGCTACACCTTC. Protein product: CASTSEASPGQGGRGYTF.